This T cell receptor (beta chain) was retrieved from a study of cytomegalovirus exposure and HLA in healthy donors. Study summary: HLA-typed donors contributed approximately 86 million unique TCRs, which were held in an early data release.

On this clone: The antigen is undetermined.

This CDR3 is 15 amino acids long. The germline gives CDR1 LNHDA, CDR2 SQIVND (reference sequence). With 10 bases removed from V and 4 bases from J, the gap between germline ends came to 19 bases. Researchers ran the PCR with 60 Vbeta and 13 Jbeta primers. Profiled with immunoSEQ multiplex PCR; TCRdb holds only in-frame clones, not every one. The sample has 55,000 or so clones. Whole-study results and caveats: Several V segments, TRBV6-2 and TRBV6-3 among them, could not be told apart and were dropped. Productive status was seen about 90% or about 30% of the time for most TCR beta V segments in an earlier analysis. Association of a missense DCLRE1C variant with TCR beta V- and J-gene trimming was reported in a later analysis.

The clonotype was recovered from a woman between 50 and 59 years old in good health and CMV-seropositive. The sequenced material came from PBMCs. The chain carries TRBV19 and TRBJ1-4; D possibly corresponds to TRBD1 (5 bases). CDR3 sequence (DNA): TGTGCCACGAAGGGGTTTGGTGTCGGTAATGAAAAACTGTTTTTT. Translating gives CATKGFGVGNEKLFF.